The rows below give T cell receptor beta chains drawn from one sample of a study of blood T cell repertoires in COVID-19. Profiling relied on immunoSEQ multiplex PCR, and the TCRdb table lists in-frame clones only, not all of them. The sample yields some 50,000 clones, over 70% seen once. What was sequenced was peripheral blood. These receptors were collected from a human donor in a cohort sampled during active COVID-19. The CDR3 runs from the conserved cysteine through the conserved F or W. The D gene is left open where the match is weak. Size tells how often a clone was seen (once, few, many) or the class of an expanded clone, and some rows leave it out.

size	D	V	J	DNA	CDR3
NA	TRBD2	TRBV9	TRBJ2-1	TGTGCCAGCAGCGTAGCATCGGTGGGGACTAGCGGGTCCTACAATGAGCAGTTCTTC	CASSVASVGTSGSYNEQFF
NA	TRBD2	TRBV18	TRBJ2-7	TGTGCCAGCTCACCCAGTCACGGGAGGCCCTCCTACGAGCAGTACTTC	CASSPSHGRPSYEQYF
once	NA	TRBV9	TRBJ2-3	TGTGCCAGCAGCGTAGGGGGCGGCAGGACCACAGATACGCAGTATTTT	CASSVGGGRTTDTQYF
NA	NA	TRBV5-1	TRBJ2-5	TGCGCCAGCAGCCCCCCTCAGTTACAAGAGACCCAGTACTTC	CASSPPQLQETQYF
NA	TRBD2	TRBV24-1	TRBJ2-1	TGTGCCACCAGTGGTCTAGCGGAGGCTTCCTCCTACAATGAGCAGTTCTTC	CATSGLAEASSYNEQFF
NA	TRBD2	TRBV7-9	TRBJ2-5	TGTGCCAGCAGCCCCCGGGGGGTAGGAGAGACCCAGTACTTC	CASSPRGVGETQYF
NA	NA	TRBV7-3	TRBJ2-1	TGTGCCAGCAGCCCAACGAAGCGCGTGGCCTCCTTGGATGAGCAGTTCTTC	CASSPTKRVASLDEQFF
NA	TRBD1	TRBV7-2	TRBJ2-7	TGTGCCAGCACCCCCGGGACAGGGGGCTACGAGCAGTACTTC	CASTPGTGGYEQYF
NA	NA	TRBV5-6	TRBJ2-3	TGTGCCAGCAGGGAGAGGGGCACAGATACGCAGTATTTT	CASRERGTDTQYF
NA	TRBD2	TRBV18	TRBJ2-2	TGTGCCAGCTCAACGGGACTAGCGAACACCGGGGAGCTGTTTTTT	CASSTGLANTGELFF
NA	TRBD2	TRBV24-1	TRBJ2-5	TGTGCCACCAGTGATAGCGGGATGGGGCAAGAGACCCAGTACTTC	CATSDSGMGQETQYF